Given below is one T cell receptor beta chain in context. This record belongs to a study of blood T cell repertoires in COVID-19. The overall study: The United States, Italy and Spain provided the acute and convalescent COVID-19 samples.

The repertoire was sequenced with immunoSEQ multiplex PCR; TCRdb's copy has only in-frame clones and lacks some. The sample lists over 140,000 clones, about 79% occurring once. The germline gives CDR1 LNHDA, CDR2 SQIVND (reference sequence). V shed 3 bases and J shed 4 bases, with 13 bases lying between them. The CDR3 sequence is 15 residues long. The chain employs TRBV19 and TRBJ1-5; maybe TRBD1 (6 bases). The clonotype originates from a woman of 80 years or more with active or convalescent COVID-19. Specimen: peripheral blood. The CDR3 loop is CASSIGPGVNQPQHF. As DNA, the CDR3 is TGTGCCAGTAGTATTGGGCCAGGGGTAAATCAGCCCCAGCATTTT.